The 20 T cell receptor beta chains in this list originate from one sample, sequenced in a study of CD8 T cells in Susac syndrome. RNA totalling roughly 0.45 to 1 ug underwent reverse transcription with random hexamers. TCRdb passed the immunoSEQ multiplex PCR reads through MiXCR, listing each CDR3 protein once. The table records hundreds of thousands of distinct CDR3 sequences, less than 95% of them present only once. Material for sequencing was CD4+ T cells from PBMCs. These receptors originate from a human donor with Susac syndrome.

DNA of the CDR3: TGTGCCAGCAGCCAAGACGGGACCTCCGCCCCCTTAAATGGCTACACCTTC. Amino acids: CASSQDGTSAPLNGYTF. This chain uses TRBV4-2 with TRBJ1-2; a possible D gene is TRBD1 (5 bases). The CDR3 length is 17 residues. V was shortened by 0 bases and J by 6 bases, with 20 bases between the two germline ends. Germline CDR1 is LGHNA and CDR2 is YNFKEQ.

The chain uses TRBV29-1 and TRBJ2-7, with a possible D match to TRBD1 (6 bases). The CDR3 has 11 amino acids. Trimming stripped 4 bases from V and 4 bases from J, with 8 bases between. Germline V lookup: CDR1 SQVTM, CDR2 ANQGSEA. The CDR3 DNA sequence: TGCAGCGTTGTCAGGGGTTACGAGCAGTACTTC. Residues: CSVVRGYEQYF.

The CDR3 region has the DNA TGTGCCAGCAGCCAAGTTGGTCCCGCTAGCGGGGGGAGTGGTGAGCAGTTCTTC. Translation gives CASSQVGPASGGSGEQFF. The V gene is TRBV4-2, the J gene TRBJ2-1; 11 nucleotides agree with TRBD2. This CDR3 region has 18 residues. Losses at the gene ends were 1 base for V and 9 bases for J; bases not matched to a gene: 14. Germline V CDR1 and CDR2: LGHNA, YNFKEQ.

This chain connects TRBV9 to TRBJ1-1; TRBD1 matches 8 bases. The V and J ends lost 3 bases and 5 bases, in that order; junction bases with no gene match: 9. Germline CDR1 is SGDLS and CDR2 is YYNGEE. CDR3 length equals 15 residues. The CDR3 loop is CASSATGAIRTEAFF. The CDR3 region has the DNA TGTGCCAGCAGCGCGACAGGGGCGATTAGGACTGAAGCTTTCTTT. The full variable domain, completed using reference TRBV9 and TRBJ1-1, is DSGVTQTPKHLITATGQRVTLRCSPRSGDLSVYWYQQSLDQGLQFLIQYYNGEERAKGNILERFSAQQFPDLHSELNLSSLELGDSALYFCASSATGAIRTEAFFGQGTRLTVV.

V is TRBV6-2 or TRBV6-3 and J is TRBJ2-1; the match to TRBD2 covers 8 bases. Germline V lookup: CDR1 MNHEY, CDR2 SVGEGT. Germline trimming cut 8 bases from V and 2 bases from J; bases unmatched to any gene: 2. The CDR3 is 13 amino acids. The DNA for the CDR3 is TGTGCCAGCGCTAGCGGGCCCTACAATGAGCAGTTCTTC. Translating gives CASASGPYNEQFF.

The rearrangement joins TRBV30 to TRBJ1-4; D may be TRBD1 (6 bases). This CDR3 is built from 15 residues. Germline V CDR1 and CDR2: GTSNPN, SVGIG (reference sequence). V was trimmed by 2 bases and J by 10 bases, leaving 20 bases between them. Here the CDR3 DNA reads TGTGCCTGGAGTACAACAGGGCCGCGTATCGGAAAACTGTTTTTT. Translated: CAWSTTGPRIGKLFF.

The V and J genes are TRBV29-1 and TRBJ2-5, with D perhaps assigned TRBD1 or TRBD2 (5 bases each). This CDR3 is built from 16 residues. The germline CDR1 and CDR2 sequences are SQVTM and ANQGSEA. The germline V and J ends were trimmed by 1 base and 1 base, with 16 bases remaining between them. CDR3 in DNA: TGCAGCGTTGAAGGAGAGGGACGGAAGATCCAAGAGACCCAGTACTTC. It specifies CSVEGEGRKIQETQYF.

The genes are TRBV7-2 and TRBJ2-5, with 14 nucleotides matching TRBD2. This CDR3 has 19 residues. The germline CDR1 and CDR2 sequences are SGHTA and FQGNSA. Germline trimming cut 1 base from V and 4 bases from J; bases unmatched to any gene: 11. The CDR3, as DNA: TGTGCCAGCAGCTTAGGCCCACTCGGACTAGCGGGGGGTAGAGAGACCCAGTACTTC. Translation: CASSLGPLGLAGGRETQYF.

The V call is TRBV9, the J call TRBJ1-4, with D tentatively TRBD1 (5 bases). V shed 0 bases and J shed 7 bases, with 10 bases lying between them. This CDR3 region has 14 residues. Germline V lookup: CDR1 SGDLS, CDR2 YYNGEE. The CDR3 bases are TGTGCCAGCAGCGTAGGCAGGGCGCCTGAAAAACTGTTTTTT. Translation gives CASSVGRAPEKLFF.

The chain has TRBV10-3 and TRBJ1-2; TRBD1 matches at 8 bases. The CDR3 is 14 amino acids. Germline lookup yields CDR1 ENHRY and CDR2 SYGVKD. J was trimmed by 6 bases and V by 5 bases; bases with no gene match: 8. The CDR3: CAISINRGIDGYTF. As DNA, the CDR3 is TGTGCCATCAGTATAAACAGGGGGATAGATGGCTACACCTTC.

This chain links TRBV4-3 with TRBJ2-3; 7 positions match TRBD1. Trimming removed 2 bases from V and 4 bases from J; junction bases left unmatched: 3. The germline CDR1 and CDR2 sequences are LGHNA and YSLEER. The CDR3 has 14 amino acids. In DNA, the CDR3 is TGCGCCAGCAGCCAAAACAGGGGCGCAGATACGCAGTATTTT. Protein: CASSQNRGADTQYF.

This chain uses TRBV4-3 with TRBJ2-5; a possible D gene is TRBD2 (6 bases). This CDR3 spans 15 amino acids. The germline V gene encodes CDR1 LGHNA and CDR2 YSLEER. The V end lost 1 base, the J end lost 5 bases, and 14 bases lay between the germline ends. In nucleotides, the CDR3 is TGCGCCAGCAGCCAAGGACTCGGCGGGGTGGAGACCCAGTACTTC. Its translation is CASSQGLGGVETQYF.

This sequence joins TRBV6-1 and TRBJ2-3; no clear D. CDR3 length: 15 amino acids. Germline CDR1 is MNHNS and CDR2 is SASEGT. Trimming took 2 bases from V and 0 from J, leaving 9 bases between them. The chain's CDR3 is CASSEMSASTDTQYF. The CDR3 DNA sequence: TGTGCCAGCAGTGAAATGTCGGCTAGCACAGATACGCAGTATTTT.

The chain links TRBV10-3 to TRBJ1-6; D is perhaps TRBD1 (5 bases). CDR1 is ENHRY and CDR2 is SYGVKD in the germline V gene. V shed 5 bases and J shed 1 base, with 12 bases lying between them. This CDR3 comprises 16 residues. The chain's CDR3 is CAISQGIVSYNSPLHF. As DNA, the CDR3 is TGTGCCATCAGTCAGGGAATTGTTTCCTATAATTCACCCCTCCACTTT.

CDR3 amino acids: CASSLRTGENQETQYF. CDR3 DNA sequence: TGTGCCAGCAGTTTAAGGACAGGGGAGAACCAAGAGACCCAGTACTTC. V and J are TRBV27 and TRBJ2-5, with 9 positions matching TRBD1. The CDR3 extends over 16 amino acids. Germline CDR1 MNHEY, CDR2 SMNVEV (reference sequence). Germline trimming cut 2 bases from V and 0 bases from J; bases unmatched to any gene: 4.

This clonotype has a handful of counts. The genes are TRBV6-2 or TRBV6-3 and TRBJ1-1; no definite D call. V was cut by 3 bases and J by 0 bases, with 8 bases left in between. The CDR3 contains 14 residues. Germline values: CDR1 MNHEY, CDR2 SVGEGT. In nucleotides, the CDR3 is TGTGCCAGCAGTTATGCGGGGATGAACACTGAAGCTTTCTTT. As protein: CASSYAGMNTEAFF.

The chain uses TRBV7-2 and TRBJ2-7, with 7 nucleotides matching TRBD2. The CDR3 runs to 15 residues. In germline, CDR1 is SGHTA, CDR2 FQGNSA. J lost 0 bases, V lost 7 bases, and 9 bases had no gene match. The CDR3: CASTQRGGGSYEQYF. Written as DNA, the CDR3 is TGTGCCAGCACCCAGAGGGGCGGGGGCTCCTACGAGCAGTACTTC.

The rearrangement joins TRBV30 to TRBJ2-7; 10 positions agree with TRBD1. Germline assignment: CDR1 GTSNPN and CDR2 SVGIG (reference sequence). Losses at the gene ends were 2 bases for V and 3 bases for J; bases not matched to a gene: 4. This CDR3 region has 14 residues. Here the CDR3 DNA reads TGTGCCTGGAGTTCTTGGACAGGGGGCTACGAGCAGTACTTC. This gives the protein CAWSSWTGGYEQYF.

The chain is built from TRBV30 and TRBJ1-5, with D possibly being TRBD1 (5 bases). The CDR3 covers 14 residues. Germline-derived CDR1 and CDR2 are GTSNPN and SVGIG (reference sequence). Trimming cost V 2 bases and J 7 bases, with 15 bases left between them. For the CDR3, the DNA is TGTGCCTGGAGTAGTGGGGCCAATGGACAGCCCCAGCATTTT. Its translation is CAWSSGANGQPQHF.

This rearrangement joins TRBV9 to TRBJ2-1, with 7 bases identical to TRBD1. Losses at the gene ends were 0 bases for V and 6 bases for J; bases not matched to a gene: 9. Germline V gene data show CDR1 as SGDLS and CDR2 as YYNGEE. This CDR3 has 16 residues. The DNA for the CDR3 is TGTGCCAGCAGCGTAGATTGGGCAGGGGGTCGCAATGAGCAGTTCTTC. Translated, it gives CASSVDWAGGRNEQFF.